This T cell receptor beta chain was recorded in a study of T cell responses to AZD1222 COVID-19 vaccine. Study conclusions and caveats: Sampling that yielded the repertoires occurred only after the peak T cell response. The study identified only five to seven AZD1222 recipients as seropositive at baseline.

In its sample, this clone was seen once. The antigen is not known. V was trimmed by 4 bases and J by 0 bases, leaving 3 bases between them. This CDR3 has 13 amino acids. CDR1 is ENHRY and CDR2 is SYGVKD in the germline V gene. TCRdb keeps only in-frame clones here, not all; method: immunoSEQ multiplex PCR. The sample has about 110,000 clones, over 75% seen once. The source material was peripheral blood, sampled on day 0 of AZD1222 vaccination. This sequence was found in an adult in good health. The rearrangement uses TRBV10-3 and TRBJ1-4; D not resolved. DNA for the CDR3: TGTGCCATCAGTGGGGCAACTAATGAAAAACTGTTTTTT. It codes for CAISGATNEKLFF.